A selection of T cell receptor beta chains follows, all from one sample in a study of Ad26.COV2.S vaccination and SARS-CoV-2 variants. This table comes from immunoSEQ multiplex PCR, and its TCRdb copy is limited to in-frame clones, with some not included. The data hold about 320,000 clones, with approximately 86% observed a single time. The input for sequencing was peripheral blood, taken in a trial of Ad26.COV2.S vaccine versus placebo. The receptors come from a person between 18 and 65 years old who received the Ad26.COV2.S COVID-19 vaccine or a placebo. Each CDR3 is given with its conserved first and last residue.

14	TRBJ1-2	TRBV5-4	CASRGQGADYGYTF
16	TRBJ1-2	TRBV5-5	CASSLGWASSNYGYTF
18	TRBJ1-6	TRBV28	CASSWGYKLKRSNSPLHF
16	TRBJ2-3	TRBV2	CASSVDGLAGVDTQYF
15	TRBJ1-6	TRBV6-5	CASTTTGQGLTPLHF
14	TRBJ2-7	TRBV2	CASSERRTSYEQYF
15	TRBJ2-7	TRBV3-1/TRBV3-2	CASSHERDRGNEQYF
14	TRBJ2-7	TRBV14	CASSQGQGAYEQYF
14	TRBJ2-7	TRBV5-5	CASSRQGTSYEQYF
15	TRBJ2-5	TRBV5-1	CASSPLPTFQETQYF
18	TRBJ1-5	TRBV19	CASSIVTAYPYSNQPQHF
15	TRBJ2-7	TRBV3-1/TRBV3-2	CASSQEPGQSYEQYF
13	TRBJ1-1	TRBV28	CATRDRKNTEAFF
12	TRBJ2-2	TRBV5-1	CASSLAIRELFF